Below, one T cell receptor beta chain is given with its context. The target of this receptor is not known. No qualities accompany the bases; no much larger clone lies one base away. The sample originates from a study of blood T cell repertoires in COVID-19 (TCRdb year 2020). General notes on the study: Samples from collaborators originated in the United States, Italy and Spain and spanned both the acute and convalescent phases of COVID-19. The prospective study material was composed of cDNA or gDNA derived from T cells, B-cell-depleted T cells, or PBMCs. Deeply sampled blood TCRbeta repertoires from subjects exposed to, actively infected with, or recovered from COVID-19 were included in the dataset. The repertoires were released in a freely available public database meant as a resource for research on the immune response to SARS-CoV-2. The samples were drawn from the first 160 participants of the ongoing ImmuneRACE study and from some 1,300 subjects provided by 6 global collaborators. Sample metadata almost always included a de-identified subject ID, COVID-19 status, age in years and sex. Where available, HLA class I and class II types were taken from metadata supplied by the sample provider and were not determined by assay-based typing. Summary of the overall study and its limitations: The quantity of clinical and demographic metadata differed by source and by participant and was supplied without curation.

TCRbeta CDR3 regions were amplified from genomic DNA using the immunoSEQ Assay, a bias-controlled multiplex PCR. The authors processed their data as follows. The number of nucleated cells in each sample was estimated by amplification of reference gene primers within the assay. To quantify the absolute abundance of each unique TCRbeta CDR3 rearrangement, sequence reads were collapsed and filtered. For each sample, productive Simpson clonality was calculated by taking the square root of Simpson's diversity index across productive rearrangements. Entries here come from immuneACCESS through TCRdb and include only in-frame sequences with V and J called. Some clones fail to appear in such tables; in the studies checked, an unresolved V gene covers under half of the shortfall, and the cause of the remainder is unknown. For V, J and clone size, that table is used; D and trimming come from the DNA. A total of about 100,000 clones appear in this sample, around 85% of them only once. The top ten clones comprise roughly 13% of the sample.

The CDR3 sequence holds 16 residues, the cysteine and phenylalanine included. Only CDR3 DNA remains: 48 bases, in frame from the first base. The collaborating institutions used their own protocols to collect whole blood in K2EDTA tubes. For TCRbeta analysis, collaborator samples were shipped as frozen whole blood, as isolated PBMCs, or as DNA extracted from either sample type. Sequencing used peripheral blood. Recombination linked TRBV21-1 to TRBJ2-7; TRBD2 is taken as the D call from the table, unchecked against the DNA. TRBV21-1 is classified as a pseudogene. The receptor was isolated from a human donor in a cohort sampled during active COVID-19. Here the CDR3 is given as CASSPKPRRNSYEQYF. The base sequence is TGTGCCAGCAGCCCAAAGCCGCGGAGGAACTCCTACGAGCAGTACTTC.